The table lists the clone carrying this T cell receptor (beta chain) with a count of one. V was shortened by 4 bases and J by 2 bases, with 16 bases between the two germline ends. The CDR3 sequence is 16 residues long. In germline, CDR1 is MNHEY, CDR2 SVGAGI. Drawing of blood for sampling happened at baseline, at cycle 4 day 1, and at cycle 7 day 1. Profiling relied on immunoSEQ multiplex PCR, and the TCRdb table lists in-frame clones only, not all of them. Altogether approximately 68,000 clones are present, 87% being singletons, with the ten largest covering 4%. This sample is drawn from a study of OX40 agonist ivuxolimab in advanced cancers. Study as a whole: Patients treated during dose escalation were battling hepatocellular carcinoma, melanoma, renal cell or head and neck cancer. Eligibility admitted prior anti-PD-1, anti-PD-L1 or anti-CTLA-4 therapy; 35% to 40% had some.

Source: CD4+ or CD8+ T cells sorted from blood, taken in a trial of the OX40 agonist ivuxolimab. This receptor was obtained from an adult with an advanced solid tumor such as melanoma, head and neck, liver or kidney cancer. The V gene is TRBV6-5, the J gene TRBJ2-3; D not resolved. The CDR3 sequence is CASSSLGLGPTDTQYF. Here the CDR3 DNA reads TGTGCCAGCAGTTCTCTCGGGCTCGGACCCACAGATACGCAGTATTTT.